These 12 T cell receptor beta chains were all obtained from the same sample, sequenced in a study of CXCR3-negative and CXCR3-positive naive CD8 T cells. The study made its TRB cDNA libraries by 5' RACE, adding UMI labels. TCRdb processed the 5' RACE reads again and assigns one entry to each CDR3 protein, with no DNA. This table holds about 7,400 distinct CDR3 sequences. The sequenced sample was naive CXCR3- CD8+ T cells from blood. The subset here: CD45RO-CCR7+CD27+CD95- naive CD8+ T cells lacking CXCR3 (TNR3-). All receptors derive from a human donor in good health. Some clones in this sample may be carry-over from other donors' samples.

CDR3 loop: CASSPPRAGADLTYEQYF. The J gene is TRBJ2-7, the V gene TRBV5-1; absent DNA, TCRdb's TRBD1 call cannot be checked. Germline assignment: CDR1 SGHRS and CDR2 YFSETQ. The CDR3 contains 18 residues.

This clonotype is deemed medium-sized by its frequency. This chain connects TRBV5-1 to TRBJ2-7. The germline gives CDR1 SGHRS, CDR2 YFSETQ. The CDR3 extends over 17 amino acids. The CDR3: CASSYGLLDVGSYEQYF.

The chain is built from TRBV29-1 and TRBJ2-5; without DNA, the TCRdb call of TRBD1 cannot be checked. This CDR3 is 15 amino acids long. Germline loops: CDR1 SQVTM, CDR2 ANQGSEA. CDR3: CSVGDRGQIGETQYF.

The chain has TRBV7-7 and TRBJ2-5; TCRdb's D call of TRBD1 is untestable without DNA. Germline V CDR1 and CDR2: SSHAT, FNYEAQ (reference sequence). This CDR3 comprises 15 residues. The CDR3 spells CASSAYRGSLETKYF.

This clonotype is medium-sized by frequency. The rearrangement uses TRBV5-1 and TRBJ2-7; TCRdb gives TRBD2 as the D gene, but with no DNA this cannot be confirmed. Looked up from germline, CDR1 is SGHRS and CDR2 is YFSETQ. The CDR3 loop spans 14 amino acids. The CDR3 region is CASSLRAEAYEQYF.

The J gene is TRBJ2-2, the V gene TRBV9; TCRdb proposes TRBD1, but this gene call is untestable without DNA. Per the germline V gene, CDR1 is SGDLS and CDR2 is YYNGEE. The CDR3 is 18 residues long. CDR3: CASSVATGGNANTGELFF.

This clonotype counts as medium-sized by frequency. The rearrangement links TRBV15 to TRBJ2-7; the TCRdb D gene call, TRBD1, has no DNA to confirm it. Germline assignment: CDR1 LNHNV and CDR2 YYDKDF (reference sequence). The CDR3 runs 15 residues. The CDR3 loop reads CATSRDRGVSYEQYF.

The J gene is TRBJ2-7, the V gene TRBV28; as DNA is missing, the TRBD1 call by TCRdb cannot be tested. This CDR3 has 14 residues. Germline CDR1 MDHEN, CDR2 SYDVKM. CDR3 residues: CASSLLRVPYEQYF.

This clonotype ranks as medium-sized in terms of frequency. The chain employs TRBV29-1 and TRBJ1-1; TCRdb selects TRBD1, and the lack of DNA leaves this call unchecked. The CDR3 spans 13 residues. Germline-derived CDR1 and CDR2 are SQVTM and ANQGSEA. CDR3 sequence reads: CSVGEQGPTEAFF. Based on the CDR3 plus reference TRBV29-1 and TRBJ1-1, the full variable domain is SAVISQKPSRDICQRGTSLTIQCQVDSQVTMMFWYRQQPGQSLTLIATANQGSEATYESGFVIDKFPISRPNLTFSTLTVSNMSPEDSSIYLCSVGEQGPTEAFFGQGTRLTVV.

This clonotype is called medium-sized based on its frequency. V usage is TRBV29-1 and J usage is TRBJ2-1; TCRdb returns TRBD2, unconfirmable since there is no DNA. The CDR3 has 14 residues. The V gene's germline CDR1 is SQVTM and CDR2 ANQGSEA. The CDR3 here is CSGPLEGTYNEQFF.

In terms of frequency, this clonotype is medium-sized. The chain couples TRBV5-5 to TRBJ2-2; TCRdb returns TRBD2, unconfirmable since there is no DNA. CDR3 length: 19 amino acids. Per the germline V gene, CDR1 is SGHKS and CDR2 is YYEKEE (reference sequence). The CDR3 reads CASSVDPTRGTSAPGELFF.

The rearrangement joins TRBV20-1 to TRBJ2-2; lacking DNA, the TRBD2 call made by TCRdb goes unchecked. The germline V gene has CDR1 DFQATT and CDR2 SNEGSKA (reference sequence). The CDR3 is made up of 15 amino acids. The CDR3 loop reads CSARDLAGGPGELFF.